The clone carrying this T cell receptor (beta chain) has a count of ten or more. No antigen is known for it. These data belong to a study of Graves' ophthalmopathy and Graves' hyperthyroidism. About the study: Peripheral blood (taken before any treatment) was collected at initial diagnosis. Study-wide points: Ophthalmopathy progression predictions by the model showed about 79% specificity and approximately 70% sensitivity. Ophthalmopathy cases were distinguished from stable hyperthyroidism by a 13-signature model, reaching about 90% sensitivity and around 83% specificity. A majority of expanded thyroid clonotypes exceeding 0.001 frequency were likewise present in blood.

Amplification of TCR beta CDR3 regions used RNA transcripts. Second-round multiplex PCR came after a first-round RT-PCR that employed HTBI primers. Via MiXCR, TCRdb re-called the multiplex PCR reads, giving one row per CDR3 protein. The sample contains hundreds of thousands of distinct CDR3 sequences, 22% of which appear only once. The source of this sequence is a woman between 18 and 29 years old with stable Graves' hyperthyroidism. Some clones in this sample may be carry-over from other donors' samples. Material: peripheral blood.

The CDR3 DNA reads as TGCAGTGCTAGCGACCAGCGGGGGGGCCAAGAGACCCAGTACTTC. Residues: CSASDQRGGQETQYF. The chain recombines TRBV20-1 with TRBJ2-5; 10 bases match TRBD2. With 3 bases clipped from V and 1 base from J, the junction kept 5 bases outside the gene matches. The germline V gene has CDR1 DFQATT and CDR2 SNEGSKA (reference sequence). This CDR3 region has 15 residues.